This TCR beta chain was recovered during a study of PD-1 blockade in classical Hodgkin lymphoma. General study points: The baseline diversity of complete responders showed similarity to that of newly diagnosed patients. It was reported that newly diagnosed patients had less baseline TCR diversity than healthy donors. By C4D1 there was a significant rise in CD4+ TCR diversity but not in CD8+ TCR diversity.

There was relapse after autologous stem cell transplantation in every patient, and there was variation in brentuximab vedotin exposure. Responses achieved at best were complete response, partial response or progressive disease. This clone has a handful of counts. Its antigen is not known. Other nucleotide sequences from this sample produce the same CDR3. Generated by immunoSEQ multiplex PCR, the TCRdb table keeps only in-frame clones and is missing some. This table has approximately 99,000 clones, roughly 76% appearing once. This TCR was recovered from a human donor with classical Hodgkin lymphoma. The sequencing here drew on peripheral blood mononuclear cells (PBMCs), taken before the second cycle of nivolumab.

CDR3 bases: TGTGCCAGCAGCTTAGGACGCGGAGCCGGGGAGCTGTTTTTT. It yields the protein CASSLGRGAGELFF. The chain employs TRBV11-2 and TRBJ2-2; D gene unclear. Germline CDR1 and CDR2: SGHAT and FQNNGV. The CDR3 extends over 14 amino acids. The germline V and J ends were trimmed by 1 base and 6 bases, with 9 bases remaining between them.